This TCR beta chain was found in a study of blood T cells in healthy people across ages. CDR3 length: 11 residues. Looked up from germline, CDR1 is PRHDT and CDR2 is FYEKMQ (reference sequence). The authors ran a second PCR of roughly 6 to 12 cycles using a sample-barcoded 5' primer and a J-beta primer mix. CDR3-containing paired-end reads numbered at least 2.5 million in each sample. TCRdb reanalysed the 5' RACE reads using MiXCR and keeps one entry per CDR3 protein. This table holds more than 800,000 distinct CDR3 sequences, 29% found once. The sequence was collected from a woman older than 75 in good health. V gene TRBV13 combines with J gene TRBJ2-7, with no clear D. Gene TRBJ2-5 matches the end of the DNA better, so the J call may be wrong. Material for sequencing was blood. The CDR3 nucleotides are TGTGCCAACAACTTCGGAGAGACCCAGTACTTC. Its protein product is CANNFGETQYF.